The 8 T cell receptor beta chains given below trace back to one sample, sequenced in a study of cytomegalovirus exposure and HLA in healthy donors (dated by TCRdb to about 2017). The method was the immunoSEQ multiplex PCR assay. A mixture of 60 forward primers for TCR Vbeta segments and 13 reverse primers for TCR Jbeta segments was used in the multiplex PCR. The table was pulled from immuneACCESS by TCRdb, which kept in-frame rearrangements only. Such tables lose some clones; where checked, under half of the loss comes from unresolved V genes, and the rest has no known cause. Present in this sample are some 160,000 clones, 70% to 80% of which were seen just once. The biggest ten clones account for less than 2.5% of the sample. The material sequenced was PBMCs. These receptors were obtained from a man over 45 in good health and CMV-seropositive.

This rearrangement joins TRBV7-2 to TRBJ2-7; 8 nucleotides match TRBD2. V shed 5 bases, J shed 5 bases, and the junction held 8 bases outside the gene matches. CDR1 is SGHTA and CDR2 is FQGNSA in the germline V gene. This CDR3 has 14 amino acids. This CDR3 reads CASSTQAGGHEQYF. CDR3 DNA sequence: TGTGCCAGCAGCACCCAGGCGGGGGGCCACGAGCAGTACTTC.

The CDR3 loop is CASSQSNGQGYQPQHF. The CDR3 DNA reads as TGCGCCAGCAGCCAATCCAATGGACAGGGCTATCAGCCCCAGCATTTT. The chain is built from TRBV4-1 and TRBJ1-5; 8 nucleotides match TRBD1. Germline loops: CDR1 MGHRA, CDR2 YSYEKL. This CDR3 is built from 16 residues. The V gene end was trimmed by 2 bases and the J gene end by 5 bases; junction bases not matched to a gene: 8.

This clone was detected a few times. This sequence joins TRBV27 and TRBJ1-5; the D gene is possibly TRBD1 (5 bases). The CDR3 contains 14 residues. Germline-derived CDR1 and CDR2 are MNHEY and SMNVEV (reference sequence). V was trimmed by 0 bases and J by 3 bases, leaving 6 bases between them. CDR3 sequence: CASSLSRANQPQHF. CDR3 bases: TGTGCCAGCAGTTTATCCAGGGCCAATCAGCCCCAGCATTTT.

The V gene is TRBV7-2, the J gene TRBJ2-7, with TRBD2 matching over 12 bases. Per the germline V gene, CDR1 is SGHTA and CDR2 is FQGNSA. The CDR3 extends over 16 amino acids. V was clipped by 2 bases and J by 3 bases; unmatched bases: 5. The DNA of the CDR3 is TGTGCCAGCAGCTTATCTAGCGGGGGGGCGGTCTACGAGCAGTACTTC. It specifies CASSLSSGGAVYEQYF.

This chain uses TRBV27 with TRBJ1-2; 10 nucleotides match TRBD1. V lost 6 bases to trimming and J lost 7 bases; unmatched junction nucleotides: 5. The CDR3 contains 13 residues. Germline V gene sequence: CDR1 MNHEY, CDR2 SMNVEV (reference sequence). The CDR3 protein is CASSRDRGSGYTF. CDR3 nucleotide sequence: TGTGCCAGCAGCCGGGACAGGGGTAGTGGCTACACCTTC.

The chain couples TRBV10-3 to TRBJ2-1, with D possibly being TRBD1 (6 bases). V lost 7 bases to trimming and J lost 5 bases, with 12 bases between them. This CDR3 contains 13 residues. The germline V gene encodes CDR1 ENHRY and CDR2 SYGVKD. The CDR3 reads CAITQQGNNEQFF. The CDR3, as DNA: TGTGCCATCACCCAACAGGGCAACAATGAGCAGTTCTTC.

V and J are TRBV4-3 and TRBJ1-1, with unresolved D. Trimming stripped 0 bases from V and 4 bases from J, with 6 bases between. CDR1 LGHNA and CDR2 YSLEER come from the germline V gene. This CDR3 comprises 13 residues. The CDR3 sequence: CASSQDLSTEAFF. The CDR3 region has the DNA TGCGCCAGCAGCCAAGATCTGAGCACTGAAGCTTTCTTT.

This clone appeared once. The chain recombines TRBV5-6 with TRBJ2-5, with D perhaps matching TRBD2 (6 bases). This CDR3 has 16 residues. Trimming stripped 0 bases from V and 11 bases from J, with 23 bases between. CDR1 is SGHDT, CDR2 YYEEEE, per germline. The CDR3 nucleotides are TGTGCCAGCAGCTTGGCCGGCGGACTACGGGCGAGGGAGCAGTACTTC. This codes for CASSLAGGLRAREQYF.